This TCR beta chain comes out of a study of OX40 agonist ivuxolimab in advanced cancers. Across the whole study: Prior anti-PD-1, anti-PD-L1 or anti-CTLA-4 therapy was allowed; 30% to 40% had some. Regarding the study as a whole: Some nonresponders additionally presented with little normalized T-cell clonal expansion. No antigen was identified for the clonally expanded peripheral T cells.

Only in-frame clones appear in the TCRdb table, and some are missing; sequencing was by immunoSEQ multiplex PCR. The table lists around 26,000 clones, 80% to 90% of them singletons. Between the trimmed V and J ends, which lost 3 bases and 5 bases, there was a span of 10 bases. This CDR3 has 13 amino acids. Germline V gives CDR1 PRHDT, CDR2 FYEKMQ (reference sequence). Notes on this clone: Its antigen is undetermined.

Systemic immunosuppression or autoimmune disease history was grounds to exclude patients. The TCR was taken from an adult with an advanced solid tumor such as melanoma, head and neck, liver or kidney cancer. This chain links TRBV13 with TRBJ1-2; D is unresolved. The source material was CD4+ or CD8+ T cells sorted from blood, sampled in a trial of the OX40 agonist ivuxolimab. The DNA of the CDR3 is TGTGCCAGCAGCTTCGATTCGGGATATGGCTACACCTTC. Translating gives CASSFDSGYGYTF.